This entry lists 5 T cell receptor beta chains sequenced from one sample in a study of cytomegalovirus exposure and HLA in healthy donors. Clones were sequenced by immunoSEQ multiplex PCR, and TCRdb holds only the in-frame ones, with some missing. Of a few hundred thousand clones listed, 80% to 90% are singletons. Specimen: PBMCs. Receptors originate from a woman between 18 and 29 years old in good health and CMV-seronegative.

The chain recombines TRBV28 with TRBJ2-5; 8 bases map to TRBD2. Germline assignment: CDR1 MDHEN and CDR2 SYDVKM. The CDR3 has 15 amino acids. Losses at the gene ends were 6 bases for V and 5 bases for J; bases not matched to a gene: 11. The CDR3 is CASSPLAGISETQYF. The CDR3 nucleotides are TGTGCCAGCAGCCCTTTAGCGGGAATTTCCGAGACCCAGTACTTC.

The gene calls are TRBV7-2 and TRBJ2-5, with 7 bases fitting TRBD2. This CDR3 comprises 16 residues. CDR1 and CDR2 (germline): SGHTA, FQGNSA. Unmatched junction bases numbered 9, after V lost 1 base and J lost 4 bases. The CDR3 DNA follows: TGTGCCAGCAGCTTAGACCCGGGTGGGGGGGGAGAGACCCAGTACTTC. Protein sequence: CASSLDPGGGGETQYF.

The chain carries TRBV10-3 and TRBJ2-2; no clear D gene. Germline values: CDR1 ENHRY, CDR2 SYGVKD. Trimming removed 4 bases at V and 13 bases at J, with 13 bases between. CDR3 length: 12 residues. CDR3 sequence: CAISVAPPRLFF. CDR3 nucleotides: TGTGCCATCAGTGTGGCCCCACCTAGGCTGTTTTTT.

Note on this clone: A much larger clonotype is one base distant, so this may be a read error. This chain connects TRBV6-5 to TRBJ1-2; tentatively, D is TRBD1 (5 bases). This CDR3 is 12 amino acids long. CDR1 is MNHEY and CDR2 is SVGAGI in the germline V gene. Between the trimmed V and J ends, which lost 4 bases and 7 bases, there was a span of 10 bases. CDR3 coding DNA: TGTGCCAGCAGTTTTGGAGGGGTTGGCTACACCTTC. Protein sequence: CASSFGGVGYTF.

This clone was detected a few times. The CDR3 loop is CASSSQVAGGYEQYF. The CDR3 DNA reads TGTGCCAGCAGTTCCCAAGTAGCGGGAGGATACGAGCAGTACTTC. The rearrangement joins TRBV6-6 to TRBJ2-7; TRBD2 agrees at 10 bases. Germline CDR1 is MNHNY and CDR2 is SVGAGI (reference sequence). Trimming cost V 4 bases and J 4 bases; bases outside gene matches: 7. The CDR3 is made up of 15 amino acids.